The rows below give T cell receptor beta chains drawn from one sample of a study of T cells in Graves' hyperthyroidism and ophthalmopathy. TCRdb independently ran MiXCR on the multiplex PCR reads; one entry per CDR3 protein. The sample contains hundreds of thousands of distinct CDR3 sequences, roughly an eighth of which appear only once. The sequenced sample was blood. The receptors come from a woman aged 40 to 50 with Graves' ophthalmopathy. Each CDR3 is given with its conserved first and last residue.

CDR3 length: 15; J gene: TRBJ1-1; V gene: TRBV5-8; CDR3 protein: CASSLGVDRDTEAFF
CDR3 length: 15; J gene: TRBJ1-3; V gene: TRBV28; CDR3 protein: CARKNRGRSGNTIYF
CDR3 length: 15; J gene: TRBJ1-1; V gene: TRBV20-1; CDR3 protein: CSAVVEGTPLMGAFF
CDR3 length: 17; J gene: TRBJ2-2; V gene: TRBV9; CDR3 protein: CASSVGLALANTGELFF
CDR3 length: 16; J gene: TRBJ2-3; V gene: TRBV6-1; CDR3 protein: CASSSDTFFSTDTQYF
CDR3 length: 16; J gene: TRBJ2-3; V gene: TRBV6-1; CDR3 protein: CASSADNRQGADTQYF
CDR3 length: 16; J gene: TRBJ2-1; V gene: TRBV6-1; CDR3 protein: CASSEFSKTTRDGQFF
CDR3 length: 16; J gene: TRBJ2-1; V gene: TRBV30; CDR3 protein: CAWSSVAGGRGNEQFF
CDR3 length: 12; J gene: TRBJ1-2; V gene: TRBV6-2/TRBV6-3; CDR3 protein: CASSYPAGGYTF
CDR3 length: 14; J gene: TRBJ2-7; V gene: TRBV20-1; CDR3 protein: CSAGTSGVPYEQYF
CDR3 length: 13; J gene: TRBJ2-7; V gene: TRBV9; CDR3 protein: CASSVDGLGEQYF
CDR3 length: 16; J gene: TRBJ2-3; V gene: TRBV25-1; CDR3 protein: CASSELGTSNTDTQYF
CDR3 length: 14; J gene: TRBJ1-1; V gene: TRBV5-1; CDR3 protein: CASSLAPWDTEAFF
CDR3 length: 14; J gene: TRBJ2-1; V gene: TRBV20-1; CDR3 protein: CSASLGFNYNEQFF
CDR3 length: 16; J gene: TRBJ2-3; V gene: TRBV30; CDR3 protein: CAWSVRNLAGGNTQYF
CDR3 length: 13; J gene: TRBJ2-2; V gene: TRBV10-3; CDR3 protein: CATSVQASGELFF
CDR3 length: 14; J gene: TRBJ1-2; V gene: TRBV7-2; CDR3 protein: CASSFGQGRPGYTF
CDR3 length: 11; J gene: TRBJ2-7; V gene: TRBV12-3/TRBV12-4; CDR3 protein: CASSSAYEQYF
CDR3 length: 15; J gene: TRBJ2-1; V gene: TRBV7-2; CDR3 protein: CASSPDGGAYNEQFF
CDR3 length: 14; J gene: TRBJ2-5; V gene: TRBV7-2; CDR3 protein: CASSLDLSLETQYF
CDR3 length: 14; J gene: TRBJ1-1; V gene: TRBV12-3/TRBV12-4; CDR3 protein: CASSWGNMNTEAFF
CDR3 length: 15; J gene: TRBJ2-1; V gene: TRBV11-1; CDR3 protein: CASSMTSGGVNEQFF
CDR3 length: 11; J gene: TRBJ2-1; V gene: TRBV6-1; CDR3 protein: CASSSRTRMFF
CDR3 length: 17; J gene: TRBJ2-5; V gene: TRBV3-1; CDR3 protein: CASSPASDTAYQETQYF
CDR3 length: 17; J gene: TRBJ1-1; V gene: TRBV19; CDR3 protein: CASSGFLLQGAIREAFF
CDR3 length: 14; J gene: TRBJ2-1; V gene: TRBV20-1; CDR3 protein: CSANGGGRPNEQFF
CDR3 length: 13; J gene: TRBJ2-5; V gene: TRBV28; CDR3 protein: CASITGGGETQYF
CDR3 length: 12; J gene: TRBJ2-1; V gene: TRBV6-1; CDR3 protein: CASTSYDNEQFF
CDR3 length: 13; J gene: TRBJ2-1; V gene: TRBV28; CDR3 protein: CASSPLIYNEQFF
CDR3 length: 14; J gene: TRBJ2-7; V gene: TRBV10-1; CDR3 protein: CASSESNVPNEQYF
CDR3 length: 15; J gene: TRBJ2-1; V gene: TRBV28; CDR3 protein: CASRGDRGTYNEQFF
CDR3 length: 15; J gene: TRBJ2-7; V gene: TRBV27; CDR3 protein: CASSLYPQGSYEQYF